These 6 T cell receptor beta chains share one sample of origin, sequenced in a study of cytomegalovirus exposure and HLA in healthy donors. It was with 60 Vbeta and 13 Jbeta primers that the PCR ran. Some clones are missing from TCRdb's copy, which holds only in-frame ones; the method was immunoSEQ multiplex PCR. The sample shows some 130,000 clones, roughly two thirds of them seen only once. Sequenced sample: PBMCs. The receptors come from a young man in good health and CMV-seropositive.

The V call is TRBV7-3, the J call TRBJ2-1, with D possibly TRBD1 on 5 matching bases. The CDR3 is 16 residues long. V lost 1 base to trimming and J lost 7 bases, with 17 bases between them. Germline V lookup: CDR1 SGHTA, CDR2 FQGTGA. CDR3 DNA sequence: TGTGCCAGCAGCTTAAACTTGGAAGGGGCTCTAAATGAGCAGTTCTTC. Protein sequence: CASSLNLEGALNEQFF.

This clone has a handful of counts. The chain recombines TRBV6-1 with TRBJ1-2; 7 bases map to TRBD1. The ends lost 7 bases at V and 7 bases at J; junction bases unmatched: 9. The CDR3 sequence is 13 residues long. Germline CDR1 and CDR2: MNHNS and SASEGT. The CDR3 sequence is CASKEGASGGYTF. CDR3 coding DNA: TGTGCCAGCAAGGAGGGGGCGTCAGGTGGCTACACCTTC.

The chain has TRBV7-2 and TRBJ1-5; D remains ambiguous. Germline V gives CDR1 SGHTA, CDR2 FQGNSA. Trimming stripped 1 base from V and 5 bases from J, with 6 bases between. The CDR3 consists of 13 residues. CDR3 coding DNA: TGTGCCAGCAGCTTAGATGGCTATCAGCCCCAGCATTTT. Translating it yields CASSLDGYQPQHF.

CDR3 in amino acids: CASRGPVLYNEQFF. CDR3 coding DNA: TGTGCCAGCAGGGGGCCAGTTCTCTACAATGAGCAGTTCTTC. The chain uses TRBV6-6 and TRBJ2-1; a weak D match, TRBD1 (5 bases). The CDR3 totals 14 residues. Germline-derived CDR1 and CDR2 are MNHNY and SVGAGI (reference sequence). V lost 6 bases and J lost 3, with 12 bases in between.

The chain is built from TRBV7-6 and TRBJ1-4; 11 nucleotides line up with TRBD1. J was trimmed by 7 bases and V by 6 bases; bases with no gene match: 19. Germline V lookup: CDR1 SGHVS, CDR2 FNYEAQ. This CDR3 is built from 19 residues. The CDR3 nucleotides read TGTGCCAGCAGTCTCATCCCGGGACAGGGGGAATCGTCGGGTGAAAAACTGTTTTTT. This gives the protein CASSLIPGQGESSGEKLFF.

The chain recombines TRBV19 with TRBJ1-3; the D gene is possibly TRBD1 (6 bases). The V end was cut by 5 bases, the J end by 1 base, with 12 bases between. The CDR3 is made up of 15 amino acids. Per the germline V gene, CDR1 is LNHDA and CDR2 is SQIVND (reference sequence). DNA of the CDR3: TGTGCCAGTAGTCTCGGGACACCTTCTGGAAACACCATATATTTT. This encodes CASSLGTPSGNTIYF.